One and the same sample provided the 14 T cell receptor beta chains below, sequenced in a study of blood T cell repertoires in COVID-19. Repertoires were generated with immunoSEQ multiplex PCR, while TCRdb's copy carries only in-frame clones and drops some. Of about 58,000 clones in the sample, around nine tenths were seen once. Sequenced material: peripheral blood. Source of these receptors: a woman aged 60-75 years with active COVID-19.

The chain recombines TRBV12-5 with TRBJ1-6, with a tentative D call TRBD1 (5 bases). The CDR3 consists of 17 residues. CDR1 and CDR2 (germline): LGHNT, FRNRAP. Trimming left V 0 bases short and J 0 bases short, with 9 bases between. The CDR3 region is CASGLVGASSYNSPLHF. The DNA of the CDR3 is TGTGCTAGTGGTTTGGTAGGGGCCTCCTCCTATAATTCACCCCTCCACTTT.

This clone showed up many times. The rearrangement uses TRBV2 and TRBJ1-5; D is undetermined. CDR1 and CDR2 from the germline V gene are SNHLY and FYNNEI. The V and J ends lost 1 base and 2 bases respectively, with 9 bases between them. The CDR3 runs 15 residues. The CDR3 reads CASSEGGSGNQPQHF. CDR3 DNA: TGTGCCAGCAGTGAAGGAGGTAGCGGCAATCAGCCCCAGCATTTT.

The gene calls are TRBV19 and TRBJ1-1, with 8 bases lining up with TRBD1. The CDR3 consists of 16 residues. The V gene end was trimmed by 1 base and the J gene end by 5 bases; junction bases not matched to a gene: 9. Germline V gene data show CDR1 as LNHDA and CDR2 as SQIVND (reference sequence). The CDR3, as DNA: TGTGCCAGTAGTATAGCAATAACAGGGGGTCGGACTGAAGCTTTCTTT. Protein: CASSIAITGGRTEAFF.

This rearrangement joins TRBV11-2 to TRBJ2-1, with D unclear. The V gene lost 4 bases and the J gene lost 4 bases, with 11 bases spanning the gap. Per germline, CDR1 SGHAT and CDR2 FQNNGV. The CDR3 spans 14 residues. The CDR3 loop reads CASSSISRYNEQFF. The CDR3 region has the DNA TGTGCCAGCAGCTCGATCTCCCGGTACAATGAGCAGTTCTTC.

The CDR3 DNA is TGTGCCAGCAGCTCCGGACTAGCGGGCTGGAATGAGCAGTTCTTC. This gives the protein CASSSGLAGWNEQFF. The chain has TRBV11-3 and TRBJ2-1; 11 bases map to TRBD2. CDR3 length: 15 residues. V was pared by 4 bases and J by 7 bases, with 6 bases of the junction left unmatched. The germline V gene encodes CDR1 SGHNT and CDR2 YENEEA.

The chain couples TRBV5-1 to TRBJ2-3; 8 bases agree with TRBD2. This CDR3 contains 15 residues. The V gene's germline CDR1 is SGHRS and CDR2 YFSETQ. Unmatched junction bases numbered 5, after V lost 4 bases and J lost 1 base. The CDR3 loop reads CASSRRAGGTDTQYF. As DNA, the CDR3 is TGCGCCAGCAGCAGACGAGCGGGGGGCACAGATACGCAGTATTTT.

This sequence joins TRBV12-3 or TRBV12-4 and TRBJ1-2; TRBD1 is a possible D gene (6 bases). V lost 6 bases, J lost 4 bases, and 9 bases lay in between. This CDR3 contains 12 residues. The CDR3 region is CASRDSIYGYTF. In DNA, the CDR3 is TGTGCCAGCAGGGACAGTATCTATGGCTACACCTTC.

This chain connects TRBV5-4 to TRBJ1-1, with D tentatively TRBD1 (6 bases). Germline V CDR1 and CDR2: SGHNT, YYREEE (reference sequence). Deletions cut 4 bases from V and 4 bases from J, with 14 bases between. The CDR3 sequence is 14 residues long. CDR3 sequence reads: CASSKQGRGTEAFF. CDR3 nucleotides: TGTGCCAGCAGCAAACAGGGACGTGGCACTGAAGCTTTCTTT. Supplemented by reference TRBV5-4 and TRBJ1-1, the full variable domain reads ETGVTQSPTHLIKTRGQQVTLRCSSQSGHNTVSWYQQALGQGPQFIFQYYREEENGRGNFPPRFSGLQFPNYSSELNVNALELDDSALYLCASSKQGRGTEAFFGQGTRLTVV.

The chain has TRBV19 and TRBJ1-1; 7 nucleotides match TRBD1. The CDR3 covers 15 residues. V was pared by 7 bases and J by 3 bases, with 11 bases of the junction left unmatched. CDR1 and CDR2 from the germline V gene are LNHDA and SQIVND (reference sequence). CDR3 loop: CASKTLGQAYTEAFF. The DNA for the CDR3 is TGTGCCAGTAAAACTCTAGGACAGGCCTACACTGAAGCTTTCTTT.

CDR3 sequence (DNA): TGTGCCAGCAGTGAATGGGGAAGGTCGGGGACAGGGACTTACGAGCAGTACTTC. Protein sequence: CASSEWGRSGTGTYEQYF. This chain uses TRBV2 with TRBJ2-7, with 9 bases lining up with TRBD1. Germline values: CDR1 SNHLY, CDR2 FYNNEI. Trimming at V came to 2 bases and at J to 4 bases, leaving 15 bases not matched to a gene. The CDR3 contains 18 residues. The entire variable domain, with the rest obtained from reference TRBV2 and TRBJ2-7, is as follows: EPEVTQTPSHQVTQMGQEVILRCVPISNHLYFYWYRQILGQKVEFLVSFYNNEISEKSEIFDDQFSVERPDGSNFTLKIRSTKLEDSAMYFCASSEWGRSGTGTYEQYFGPGTRLTVT.

The J gene is TRBJ1-1, the V gene TRBV2; weak D call: TRBD1 (6 bases). V was trimmed by 11 bases and J by 6 bases, leaving 13 bases between them. Germline CDR1 SNHLY, CDR2 FYNNEI. The CDR3 is made up of 11 amino acids. This chain's CDR3 is CAVQGDAEAFF. DNA for the CDR3: TGTGCCGTACAGGGTGATGCTGAAGCTTTCTTT.

The gene calls are TRBV24-1 and TRBJ2-1, with D maybe TRBD1 (6 bases). Germline V gives CDR1 KGHDR, CDR2 SFDVKD. V lost 4 bases and J lost 6, with 15 bases in between. The CDR3 totals 15 residues. CDR3: CATSDPRDIGNEQFF. CDR3 DNA sequence: TGTGCCACCAGTGACCCCCGGGACATAGGCAATGAGCAGTTCTTC.

The genes are TRBV3-1 (or the pseudogene TRBV3-2) and TRBJ2-5; D may be TRBD2 (5 bases). V lost 0 bases, J lost 11 bases, and 13 bases lay in between. Germline V lookup: CDR1 LGHDT, CDR2 YNNKEL (reference sequence). The CDR3 runs to 13 residues. CDR3 residues: CASSQDSRAAQYF. In nucleotides, the CDR3 is TGTGCCAGCAGCCAAGATTCGAGGGCTGCACAGTACTTC.

The chain has TRBV5-1 and TRBJ2-3, with 9 bases matching TRBD2. This CDR3 comprises 16 residues. CDR1 and CDR2 from the germline V gene are SGHRS and YFSETQ. V was pared by 0 bases and J by 1 base, with 3 bases of the junction left unmatched. The CDR3 DNA reads TGCGCCAGCAGCTTGGGGGGACTAGCAGGCACAGATACGCAGTATTTT. The encoded protein is CASSLGGLAGTDTQYF.